This T cell receptor beta chain appears in the sequencing data of a study of shared T cell receptors in the human thymus. Only in-frame clones appear in the TCRdb table, and some are missing; sequencing was by immunoSEQ multiplex PCR. This table holds hundreds of thousands of clones, around 87% found once. With V trimmed by 9 bases and J by 2 bases, 18 bases remained unmatched. Per the germline V gene, CDR1 is MDHEN and CDR2 is SYDVKM. The CDR3 has 18 residues. The same data also contributed to another study, on human thymus T cells.

This clonotype was obtained from a boy under three years old with a congenital heart defect. The V and J genes are TRBV28 and TRBJ1-3; TRBD1 matches at 8 bases. Material: thymocytes. The CDR3 nucleotides are TGTGCCAGTGAAACCGGGACAGGCCAGGCGCGGGCTGGAAACACCATATATTTT. It codes for CASETGTGQARAGNTIYF.